These 20 T cell receptor beta chains share one sample of origin, sequenced in a study of T cell responses to AZD1222 COVID-19 vaccine. Sequencing was performed with immunoSEQ multiplex PCR; in TCRdb, only in-frame clones are kept and a portion is missing. The sample consists of fewer than 30,000 clones, just under 80% of them appearing once. Source: peripheral blood, taken on day 0 of AZD1222 vaccination. Receptors originate from an adult in good health.

The chain employs TRBV5-1 and TRBJ1-2; 12 nucleotides agree with TRBD1. The CDR3 totals 16 residues. Unmatched junction bases numbered 6, after V lost 4 bases and J lost 2 bases. The V gene's germline CDR1 is SGHRS and CDR2 YFSETQ. As DNA, the CDR3 is TGCGCCAGCAGCCAGGGACAGGGGGCCTTCAACTATGGCTACACCTTC. Residues: CASSQGQGAFNYGYTF.

There are a few counts of this clone. This chain connects TRBV5-5 to TRBJ2-3; weak D call: TRBD1 (5 bases). The length of the CDR3 is 14 residues. From germline, CDR1 is SGHKS and CDR2 YYEKEE (reference sequence). The V end lost 4 bases, the J end lost 1 base, and 10 bases lay between the germline ends. This chain's CDR3 is CASSTGHRTDTQYF. The CDR3 nucleotides are TGTGCCAGCAGCACCGGACACCGCACAGATACGCAGTATTTT. Full variable domain (remainder filled in from reference TRBV5-5 and TRBJ2-3): DAGVTQSPTHLIKTRGQQVTLRCSPISGHKSVSWYQQVLGQGPQFIFQYYEKEERGRGNFPDRFSARQFPNYSSELNVNALLLGDSALYLCASSTGHRTDTQYFGPGTRLTVL.

The count of this clone is one. The chain joins TRBV28 to TRBJ1-5, with a weak D call TRBD1 (5 bases). The germline V gene has CDR1 MDHEN and CDR2 SYDVKM. The germline V and J ends were trimmed by 6 bases and 6 bases, with 15 bases remaining between them. This CDR3 spans 14 amino acids. Here the CDR3 reads CASSSPGSPQPQHF. The CDR3 nucleotides read TGTGCCAGCAGCAGTCCAGGGTCGCCTCAGCCCCAGCATTTT.

J is TRBJ1-5 and V is TRBV9; no reliable D call. The CDR3 has 14 amino acids. Germline V CDR1 and CDR2: SGDLS, YYNGEE. Trimming pared 4 bases from V and 5 bases from J, leaving 13 bases between. This chain's CDR3 is CASSTNPDYQPQHF. In nucleotides, the CDR3 is TGTGCCAGCAGCACAAACCCTGATTATCAGCCCCAGCATTTT.

The chain links TRBV3-1 (or the pseudogene TRBV3-2) to TRBJ1-6; 8 bases agree with TRBD1. This CDR3 region has 15 residues. Trimming took 4 bases from V and 9 from J; bases not matched to a gene: 8. Germline-derived CDR1 and CDR2 are LGHDT and YNNKEL (reference sequence). The CDR3 coding sequence is TGTGCCAGCAGCCTATTCGCAGGGGGCTCTTCACCCCTCCACTTT. Translation: CASSLFAGGSSPLHF.

This chain joins TRBV6-5 and TRBJ1-2; no clear D gene. The length of the CDR3 is 14 residues. V was shortened by 6 bases and J by 5 bases, with 16 bases between the two germline ends. Germline V CDR1 and CDR2: MNHEY, SVGAGI. The CDR3, as DNA: TGTGCCAGCAGGTCACCGCTAAACAGTTATGGCTACACCTTC. It is translated as CASRSPLNSYGYTF.

This sequence joins TRBV7-8 and TRBJ2-4; D is unclear. The germline V and J ends were trimmed by 5 bases and 8 bases, with 13 bases remaining between them. This CDR3 is 13 amino acids long. The germline V gene encodes CDR1 SGHVS and CDR2 FQNEAQ. CDR3 in DNA: TGTGCCAGCAGCCCTAGAAAATCGGACATTCAGTACTTC. The encoded protein is CASSPRKSDIQYF.

The sample holds one count of this clone. This sequence joins TRBV7-2 and TRBJ2-7; 7 bases align to TRBD2. V shed 1 base, J shed 6 bases, and the junction held 6 bases outside the gene matches. The germline CDR1 and CDR2 sequences are SGHTA and FQGNSA. The CDR3 sequence is 14 residues long. The CDR3 protein is CASSLGGGPSEQYV. As DNA, the CDR3 is TGTGCCAGCAGCTTAGGGGGAGGGCCATCCGAGCAGTACGTC.

The rearrangement uses TRBV5-5 and TRBJ2-7; TRBD2 might be the D (7 bases). V shed 0 bases and J shed 5 bases, with 24 bases lying between them. The CDR3 has 18 amino acids. Germline V gene lookup returns CDR1 SGHKS and CDR2 YYEKEE (reference sequence). CDR3 region: CASSLAASGGGVLNEQYV. CDR3 bases: TGTGCCAGCAGCTTGGCTGCTAGCGGAGGGGGGGTTTTGAACGAGCAGTACGTC.

This chain joins TRBV11-3 and TRBJ1-6; D remains ambiguous. V lost 5 bases, J lost 11 bases, and 25 bases lay in between. The CDR3 is made up of 17 amino acids. Germline V lookup: CDR1 SGHNT, CDR2 YENEEA. This CDR3 is CASSPFTPDSFDTPLHF. CDR3 coding DNA: TGTGCCAGCAGCCCCTTTACACCGGACTCTTTCGATACACCCCTCCACTTT.

This chain connects TRBV20-1 to TRBJ1-5; tentative D call: TRBD1 (6 bases). Germline V lookup: CDR1 DFQATT, CDR2 SNEGSKA (reference sequence). CDR3 size: 17 residues. The V gene lost 3 bases and the J gene lost 9 bases, with 27 bases spanning the gap. CDR3 sequence: CSASWESGGGLTGPQHF. CDR3 bases: TGCAGTGCTAGTTGGGAGAGCGGCGGGGGCTTAACGGGGCCCCAGCATTTT.

The CDR3 DNA reads TGTGCCAGCAGTGAAACTGCATCCATGGGTGGCTACACCTTC. Its translation: CASSETASMGGYTF. This chain joins TRBV6-1 and TRBJ1-2; D remains ambiguous. Germline CDR1 MNHNS, CDR2 SASEGT. There are 14 residues in the CDR3. V dropped 2 bases and J dropped 7 bases, with 14 bases sitting between them.

The chain employs TRBV5-4 and TRBJ1-3; no clear D gene. The CDR3 length is 15 residues. With 2 bases removed from V and 0 bases from J, the gap between germline ends came to 9 bases. CDR1 is SGHNT and CDR2 is YYREEE in the germline V gene (reference sequence). The DNA of the CDR3 is TGTGCCAGCAGCTTCGCGGAGAGCTCTGGAAACACCATATATTTT. Amino acid sequence: CASSFAESSGNTIYF.

The V and J genes are TRBV7-9 and TRBJ1-4; D call uncertain. Trimming stripped 4 bases from V and 5 bases from J, with 5 bases between. Germline V lookup: CDR1 SEHNR, CDR2 FQNEAQ (reference sequence). The CDR3 is 12 residues long. This CDR3 is CASSYLNEKLFF. The CDR3 coding sequence is TGTGCCAGCAGCTACCTAAATGAAAAACTGTTTTTT.

The chain has TRBV3-1 (or the pseudogene TRBV3-2) and TRBJ2-7; D is uncertain. Trimming cost V 3 bases and J 6 bases, with 12 bases left between them. This CDR3 is 13 amino acids long. The germline CDR1 and CDR2 sequences are LGHDT and YNNKEL (reference sequence). In DNA, the CDR3 is TGTGCCAGCAGCCACGGTAGCACGGGCGAGCAGTACGTC. It translates to CASSHGSTGEQYV.

V gene TRBV30 combines with J gene TRBJ2-6; no firm D call. The V end lost 5 bases, the J end lost 2 bases, and 10 bases lay between the germline ends. The germline V gene has CDR1 GTSNPN and CDR2 SVGIG (reference sequence). The CDR3 extends over 14 amino acids. CDR3 amino acids: CAWVAPPGANVLTF. The DNA of the CDR3 is TGTGCCTGGGTTGCCCCCCCTGGGGCCAACGTCCTGACTTTC.

The chain is built from TRBV10-3 and TRBJ2-4, with 10 bases matching TRBD1. The V gene's germline CDR1 is ENHRY and CDR2 SYGVKD. The J segment lost 0 bases and the V segment lost 3 bases, leaving 8 bases of the junction unmatched. The CDR3 has 18 amino acids. CDR3 in amino acids: CAISEGQGGTIAKNIQYF. CDR3 DNA: TGTGCCATCAGTGAAGGACAGGGGGGAACCATAGCCAAAAACATTCAGTACTTC.

Of note for this clone: This is likely a read error, given that the CDR3 carries no conserved phenylalanine or tryptophan at its end. It is unclear where the CDR3 begins or ends on the DNA, so no DNA is shown, and the CDR3 is as TCRdb lists it. The J gene is TRBJ2-3, the V gene TRBV6-5. The CDR3 is made up of 10 amino acids, end residues included. Per the germline V gene, CDR1 is MNHEY and CDR2 is SVGAGI. The CDR3 loop is CASSSPVSHR.

The V and J genes are TRBV12-3 or TRBV12-4 and TRBJ1-1; D gene unclear. The CDR3 loop spans 12 amino acids. V dropped 2 bases and J dropped 2 bases, with 3 bases sitting between them. CDR3: CASSLSNTEAFF. DNA for the CDR3: TGTGCCAGCAGTTTATCCAACACTGAAGCTTTCTTT.

The V call is TRBV18, the J call TRBJ1-1; 10 nucleotides agree with TRBD1. The CDR3 is 15 residues long. Looked up from germline, CDR1 is KGHSH and CDR2 is LQKENI. The V and J ends lost 6 bases and 3 bases, in that order; junction bases with no gene match: 7. CDR3 amino acids: CASSRPGTGDTEAFF. CDR3 DNA: TGTGCCAGCTCGCGACCCGGGACAGGGGACACTGAAGCTTTCTTT. Full variable domain (missing parts from reference TRBV18 and TRBJ1-1): NAGVMQNPRHLVRRRGQEARLRCSPMKGHSHVYWYRQLPEEGLKFMVYLQKENIIDESGMPKERFSAEFPKEGPSILRIQQVVRGDSAAYFCASSRPGTGDTEAFFGQGTRLTVV.